Given below is one TCR beta chain in context. This CDR3 contains 16 residues. V lost 10 bases, J lost 4 bases, and 22 bases lay in between. The RNA input was about 0.5 to 1 ug, and it was reverse transcribed with random hexamers. TCRdb itself ran the immunoSEQ multiplex PCR reads through MiXCR, one entry per CDR3 protein. Here the sample spans some 100,000 distinct CDR3 sequences, roughly 90% being singletons. The record originates from a study of CD8 T cells in Susac syndrome. The sample comprised CD8+ T cells from PBMCs. The source is a human donor in good health. V is TRBV23-1 and J is TRBJ2-2, with a tentative D call TRBD1 (6 bases). TRBV23-1 is placed among ORFs of uncertain function. The CDR3 spells CAIQPLAHRATGELFF. For the CDR3, the DNA is TGCGCCATCCAACCCTTAGCCCACAGGGCCACCGGGGAGCTGTTTTTT.